The rows below give T cell receptor beta chains drawn from one sample of a study of T cells in Graves' hyperthyroidism and ophthalmopathy. TCRdb re-called the multiplex PCR reads with MiXCR, one entry per CDR3 protein. The sample has some 650,000 distinct CDR3 sequences, 15% to 20% seen once. The sequenced sample was blood. The receptor set was obtained from a woman aged 40 to 50 with Graves' ophthalmopathy. Each CDR3 is given with its conserved first and last residue. A D gene is named only where the DNA matches it firmly. Part of the rows lack a size; the others show once, few, many or a class for expanded clones.

J gene: TRBJ2-3
V gene: TRBV5-5
clone size: many
D gene: -
CDR3 protein: CASGGVGTDTQYF
CDR3 DNA: TGTGCCAGCGGAGGGGTCGGCACAGATACGCAGTATTTT

J gene: TRBJ1-5
V gene: TRBV20-1
clone size: many
D gene: -
CDR3 protein: CSARPGRGGIQPQHF
CDR3 DNA: TGCAGTGCTAGGCCGGGACGGGGGGGAATTCAGCCCCAGCATTTT

J gene: TRBJ2-1
V gene: TRBV7-9
clone size: few
D gene: TRBD2
CDR3 protein: CASSQMTSAYNEQFF
CDR3 DNA: TGTGCCAGCAGCCAAATGACTAGCGCATACAATGAGCAGTTCTTC

J gene: TRBJ2-1
V gene: TRBV2
clone size: -
D gene: TRBD2
CDR3 protein: CASTSGRIADEQFF
CDR3 DNA: TGTGCCAGCACTAGCGGGAGGATTGCGGATGAGCAGTTCTTC

J gene: TRBJ1-3
V gene: TRBV11-2
clone size: many
D gene: -
CDR3 protein: CASSLVFHPRQSGNTIYF
CDR3 DNA: TGTGCCAGCAGCTTAGTGTTTCACCCCCGACAGTCTGGAAACACCATATATTTT

J gene: TRBJ2-6
V gene: TRBV10-3
clone size: -
D gene: -
CDR3 protein: CAISGSDSGANVLTF
CDR3 DNA: TGTGCCATCAGTGGGTCCGACTCTGGGGCCAACGTCCTGACTTTC

J gene: TRBJ1-2
V gene: TRBV2
clone size: many
D gene: -
CDR3 protein: CASSEQFGGGYTF
CDR3 DNA: TGTGCCAGCAGTGAACAGTTCGGGGGTGGCTACACCTTC

J gene: TRBJ2-4
V gene: TRBV3-1
clone size: few
D gene: -
CDR3 protein: CASSQRGGGNIQYF
CDR3 DNA: TGTGCCAGCAGCCAAAGAGGGGGGGGGAACATTCAGTACTTC

J gene: TRBJ2-1
V gene: TRBV27
clone size: few
D gene: TRBD2
CDR3 protein: CAGRPPGLAWIGAYNEQFF
CDR3 DNA: TGTGCCGGCAGACCACCGGGACTAGCATGGATCGGCGCTTACAATGAGCAGTTCTTC

J gene: TRBJ1-1
V gene: TRBV28
clone size: many
D gene: -
CDR3 protein: CASSGGQENTEAFF
CDR3 DNA: TGTGCCAGCAGTGGAGGACAAGAGAACACTGAAGCTTTCTTT

J gene: TRBJ1-5
V gene: TRBV28
clone size: many
D gene: -
CDR3 protein: CASSLSTGLNQPQHF
CDR3 DNA: TGTGCCAGCAGTTTATCAACAGGGCTCAATCAGCCCCAGCATTTT

J gene: TRBJ1-6
V gene: TRBV30
clone size: -
D gene: TRBD1
CDR3 protein: CAWTTGTGNSPLHF
CDR3 DNA: TGTGCCTGGACGACCGGGACAGGGAATTCACCCCTCCACTTT

J gene: TRBJ2-1
V gene: TRBV7-8
clone size: many
D gene: TRBD2
CDR3 protein: CASSPRTSGDEQFF
CDR3 DNA: TGTGCCAGCAGCCCGAGGACTAGCGGGGATGAGCAGTTCTTC

J gene: TRBJ1-2
V gene: TRBV3-1
clone size: many
D gene: -
CDR3 protein: CASSQDSEGSQDGYTF
CDR3 DNA: TGTGCCAGCAGCCAAGATAGTGAGGGGTCGCAGGACGGCTACACCTTC

J gene: TRBJ2-5
V gene: TRBV30
clone size: few
D gene: TRBD1
CDR3 protein: CAWSQATTGGETQYF
CDR3 DNA: TGTGCCTGGAGCCAAGCGACGACAGGGGGAGAGACCCAGTACTTC

J gene: TRBJ1-5
V gene: TRBV12-3/TRBV12-4
clone size: few
D gene: -
CDR3 protein: CASSTQETPQPQHF
CDR3 DNA: TGTGCCAGCAGTACACAGGAGACCCCTCAGCCCCAGCATTTT

J gene: TRBJ1-5
V gene: TRBV6-1
clone size: few
D gene: -
CDR3 protein: CASTPARGHQPQHF
CDR3 DNA: TGTGCCAGCACCCCCGCCAGGGGACATCAGCCCCAGCATTTT

J gene: TRBJ1-2
V gene: TRBV6-1
clone size: -
D gene: -
CDR3 protein: CASSVAGDDYGYTF
CDR3 DNA: TGTGCCAGCAGTGTGGCAGGGGATGACTATGGCTACACCTTC

J gene: TRBJ2-7
V gene: TRBV7-8
clone size: many
D gene: -
CDR3 protein: CASLRPGTLAGEQYF
CDR3 DNA: TGTGCCAGTCTACGGCCGGGGACCCTCGCCGGGGAGCAGTACTTC

J gene: TRBJ2-7
V gene: TRBV7-9
clone size: few
D gene: -
CDR3 protein: CASSPNYGAANEQYF
CDR3 DNA: TGTGCCAGCAGCCCGAATTATGGGGCGGCTAACGAGCAGTACTTC

J gene: TRBJ2-1
V gene: TRBV5-1
clone size: -
D gene: -
CDR3 protein: CASSLTDPGYNEQFF
CDR3 DNA: TGCGCCAGCAGCTTGACCGACCCTGGCTACAATGAGCAGTTCTTC

J gene: TRBJ2-5
V gene: TRBV7-9
clone size: many
D gene: -
CDR3 protein: CASSFKSGLQETQYF
CDR3 DNA: TGTGCCAGCAGCTTCAAATCGGGTCTGCAAGAGACCCAGTACTTC

J gene: TRBJ1-5
V gene: TRBV6-2/TRBV6-3
clone size: few
D gene: -
CDR3 protein: CAGSLESQRPNQPQHF
CDR3 DNA: TGTGCCGGCAGTCTGGAATCTCAAAGACCCAATCAGCCCCAGCATTTT

J gene: TRBJ2-7
V gene: TRBV20-1
clone size: -
D gene: -
CDR3 protein: CSATGGTNYEQYF
CDR3 DNA: TGCAGTGCTACCGGCGGGACCAACTACGAGCAGTACTTC

J gene: TRBJ2-3
V gene: TRBV29-1
clone size: -
D gene: TRBD2
CDR3 protein: CSVANPTSGSGTDTQYF
CDR3 DNA: TGCAGCGTCGCTAACCCGACTAGCGGGAGCGGCACAGATACGCAGTATTTT

J gene: TRBJ2-2
V gene: TRBV12-3/TRBV12-4
clone size: -
D gene: TRBD1
CDR3 protein: CASSLQGRVTGELFF
CDR3 DNA: TGTGCCAGCAGCTTACAGGGGCGGGTCACCGGGGAGCTGTTTTTT

J gene: TRBJ1-1
V gene: TRBV11-2
clone size: many
D gene: -
CDR3 protein: CASSFGQSNTEAFF
CDR3 DNA: TGTGCCAGCAGCTTCGGACAGTCGAACACTGAAGCTTTCTTT